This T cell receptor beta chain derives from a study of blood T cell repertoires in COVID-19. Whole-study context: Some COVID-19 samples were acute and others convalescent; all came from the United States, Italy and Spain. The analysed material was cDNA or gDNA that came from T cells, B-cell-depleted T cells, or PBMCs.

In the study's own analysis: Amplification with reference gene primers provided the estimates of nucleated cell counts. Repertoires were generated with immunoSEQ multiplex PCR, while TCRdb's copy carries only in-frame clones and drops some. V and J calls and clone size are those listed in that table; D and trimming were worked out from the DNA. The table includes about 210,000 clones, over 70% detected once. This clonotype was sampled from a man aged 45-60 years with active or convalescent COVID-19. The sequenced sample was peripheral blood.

CDR3 DNA sequence: TGTGCCAGCAGCCCGGACACTGAAGCTTTCTTT. This gives the protein CASSPDTEAFF. This rearrangement joins TRBV28 to TRBJ1-1, with unresolved D. The CDR3 has 11 amino acids. V gave up 6 bases and J gave up 3 bases, with 5 bases separating them. The V gene's germline CDR1 is MDHEN and CDR2 SYDVKM.